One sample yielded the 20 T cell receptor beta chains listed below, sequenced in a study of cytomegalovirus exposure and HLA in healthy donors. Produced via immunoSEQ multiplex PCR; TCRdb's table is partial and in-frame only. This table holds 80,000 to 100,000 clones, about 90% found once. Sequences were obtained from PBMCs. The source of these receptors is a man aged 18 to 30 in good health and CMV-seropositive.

Written as DNA, the CDR3 is TGTGCCAGCAGCTTAGCATTCGGCACTGAAGCTTTCTTT. As protein: CASSLAFGTEAFF. The chain joins TRBV7-3 to TRBJ1-1; D call uncertain. This CDR3 has 13 residues. Trimming pared 2 bases from V and 4 bases from J, leaving 8 bases between. The germline V gene encodes CDR1 SGHTA and CDR2 FQGTGA.

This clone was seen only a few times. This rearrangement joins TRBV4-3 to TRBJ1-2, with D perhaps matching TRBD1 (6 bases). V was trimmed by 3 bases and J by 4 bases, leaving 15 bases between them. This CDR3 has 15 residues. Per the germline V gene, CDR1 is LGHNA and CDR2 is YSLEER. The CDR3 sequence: CASSQGWTESYGYTF. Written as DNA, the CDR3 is TGCGCCAGCAGCCAGGGCTGGACAGAGTCCTATGGCTACACCTTC.

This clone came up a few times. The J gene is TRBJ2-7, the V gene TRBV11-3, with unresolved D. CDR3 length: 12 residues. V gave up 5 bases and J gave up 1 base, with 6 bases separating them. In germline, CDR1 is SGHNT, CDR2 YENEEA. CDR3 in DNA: TGTGCCAGCAGCACTGATTCCTACGAGCAGTACTTC. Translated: CASSTDSYEQYF.

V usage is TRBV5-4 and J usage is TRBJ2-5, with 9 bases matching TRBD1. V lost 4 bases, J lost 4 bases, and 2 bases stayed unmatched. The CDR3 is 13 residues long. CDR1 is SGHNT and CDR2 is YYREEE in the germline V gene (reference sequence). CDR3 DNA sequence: TGTGCCAGCAGCCCGGGACAGGGAGAGACCCAGTACTTC. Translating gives CASSPGQGETQYF. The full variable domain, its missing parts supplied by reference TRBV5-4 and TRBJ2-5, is ETGVTQSPTHLIKTRGQQVTLRCSSQSGHNTVSWYQQALGQGPQFIFQYYREEENGRGNFPPRFSGLQFPNYSSELNVNALELDDSALYLCASSPGQGETQYFGPGTRLLVL.

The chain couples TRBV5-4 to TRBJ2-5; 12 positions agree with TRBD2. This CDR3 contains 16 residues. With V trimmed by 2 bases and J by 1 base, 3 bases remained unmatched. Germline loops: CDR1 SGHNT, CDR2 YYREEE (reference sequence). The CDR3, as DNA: TGTGCCAGCAGCTTTGGACTAGCGGGATCCCAAGAGACCCAGTACTTC. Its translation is CASSFGLAGSQETQYF.

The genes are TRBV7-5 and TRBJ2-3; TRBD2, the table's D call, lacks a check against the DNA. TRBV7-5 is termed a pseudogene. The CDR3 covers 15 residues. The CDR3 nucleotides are TGTGTCAGAAGCTTAGCGTCTTTGACTACGGATACGCAGTATTTT. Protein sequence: CVRSLASLTTDTQYF.

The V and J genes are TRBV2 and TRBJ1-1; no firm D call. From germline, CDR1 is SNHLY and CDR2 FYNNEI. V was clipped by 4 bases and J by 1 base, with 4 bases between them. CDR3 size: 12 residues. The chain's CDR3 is CASSVRNTEAFF. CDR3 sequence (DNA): TGTGCCAGCAGTGTGAGGAACACTGAAGCTTTCTTT.

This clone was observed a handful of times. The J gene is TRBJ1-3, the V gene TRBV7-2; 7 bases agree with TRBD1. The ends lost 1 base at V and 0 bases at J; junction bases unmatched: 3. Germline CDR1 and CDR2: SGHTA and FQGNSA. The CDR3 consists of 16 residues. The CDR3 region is CASSLDRTGSGNTIYF. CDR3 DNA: TGTGCCAGCAGCTTAGACAGGACAGGCTCTGGAAACACCATATATTTT.

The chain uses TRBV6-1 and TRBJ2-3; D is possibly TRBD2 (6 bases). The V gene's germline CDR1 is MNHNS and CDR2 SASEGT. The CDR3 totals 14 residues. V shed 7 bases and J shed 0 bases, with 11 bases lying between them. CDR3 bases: TGTGCCAGCACTGCGCGGGACAGCACAGATACGCAGTATTTT. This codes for CASTARDSTDTQYF.

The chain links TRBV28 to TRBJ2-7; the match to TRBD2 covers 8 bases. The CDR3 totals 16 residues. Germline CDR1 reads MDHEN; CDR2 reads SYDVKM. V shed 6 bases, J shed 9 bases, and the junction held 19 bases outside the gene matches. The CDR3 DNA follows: TGTGCCAGCAGCCCAGTCGGTCGGGAGGGAATCTGGGGGCAGTACTTC. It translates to CASSPVGREGIWGQYF. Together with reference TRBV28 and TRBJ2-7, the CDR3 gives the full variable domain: DVKVTQSSRYLVKRTGEKVFLECVQDMDHENMFWYRQDPGLGLRLIYFSYDVKMKEKGDIPEGYSVSREKKERFSLILESASTNQTSMYLCASSPVGREGIWGQYFGPGTRLTVT.

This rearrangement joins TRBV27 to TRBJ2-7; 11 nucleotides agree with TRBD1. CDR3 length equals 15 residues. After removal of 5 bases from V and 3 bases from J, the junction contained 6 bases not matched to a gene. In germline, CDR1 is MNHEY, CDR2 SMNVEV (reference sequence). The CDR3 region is CASSAGTGGDYEQYF. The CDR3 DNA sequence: TGTGCCAGCAGTGCAGGGACAGGGGGGGACTACGAGCAGTACTTC.

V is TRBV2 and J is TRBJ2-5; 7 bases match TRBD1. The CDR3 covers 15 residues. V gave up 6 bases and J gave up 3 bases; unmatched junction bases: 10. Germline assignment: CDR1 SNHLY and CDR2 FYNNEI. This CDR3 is CASRGGGQSKETQYF. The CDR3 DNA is TGTGCCAGCAGAGGGGGCGGACAGTCGAAAGAGACCCAGTACTTC. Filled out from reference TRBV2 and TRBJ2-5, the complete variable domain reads EPEVTQTPSHQVTQMGQEVILRCVPISNHLYFYWYRQILGQKVEFLVSFYNNEISEKSEIFDDQFSVERPDGSNFTLKIRSTKLEDSAMYFCASRGGGQSKETQYFGPGTRLLVL.

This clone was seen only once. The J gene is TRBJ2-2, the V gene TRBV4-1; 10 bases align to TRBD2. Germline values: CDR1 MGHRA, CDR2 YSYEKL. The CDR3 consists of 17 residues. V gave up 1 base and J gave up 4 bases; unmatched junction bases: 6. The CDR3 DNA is TGCGCCAGCAGCCAAGGGTTGTTAGCGGGGGGCACCGGGGAGCTGTTTTTT. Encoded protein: CASSQGLLAGGTGELFF.

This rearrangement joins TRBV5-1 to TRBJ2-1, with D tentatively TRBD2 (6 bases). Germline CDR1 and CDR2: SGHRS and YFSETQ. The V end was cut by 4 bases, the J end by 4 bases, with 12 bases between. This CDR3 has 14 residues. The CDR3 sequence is CASSAGSNYNEQFF. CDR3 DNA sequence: TGCGCCAGCAGCGCGGGGAGTAATTACAATGAGCAGTTCTTC.

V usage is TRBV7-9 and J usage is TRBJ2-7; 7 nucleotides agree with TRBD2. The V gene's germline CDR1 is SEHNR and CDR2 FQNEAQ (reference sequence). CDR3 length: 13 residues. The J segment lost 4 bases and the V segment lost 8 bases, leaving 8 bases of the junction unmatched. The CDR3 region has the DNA TGTGCCAGCGGGAGTAGCGGGCCTTACGAGCAGTACTTC. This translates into CASGSSGPYEQYF. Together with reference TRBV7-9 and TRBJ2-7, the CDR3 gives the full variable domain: DTGVSQNPRHKITKRGQNVTFRCDPISEHNRLYWYRQTLGQGPEFLTYFQNEAQLEKSRLLSDRFSAERPKGSFSTLEIQRTEQGDSAMYLCASGSSGPYEQYFGPGTRLTVT.

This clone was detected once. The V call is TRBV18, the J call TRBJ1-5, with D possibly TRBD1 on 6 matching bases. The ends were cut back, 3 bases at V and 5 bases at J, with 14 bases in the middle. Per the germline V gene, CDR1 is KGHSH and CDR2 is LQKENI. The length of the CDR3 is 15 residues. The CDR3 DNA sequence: TGTGCCAGCTCACCTCAACAGGGTTCTGATCAGCCCCAGCATTTT. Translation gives CASSPQQGSDQPQHF.

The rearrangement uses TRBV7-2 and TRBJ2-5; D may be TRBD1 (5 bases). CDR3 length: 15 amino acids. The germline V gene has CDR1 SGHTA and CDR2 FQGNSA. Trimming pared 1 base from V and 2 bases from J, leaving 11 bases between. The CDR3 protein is CASSLVDRSQETQYF. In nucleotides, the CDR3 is TGTGCCAGCAGCTTAGTAGACAGATCACAAGAGACCCAGTACTTC.

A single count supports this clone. The DNA for the CDR3 is TGTGCCTGGAGTTCTCCCGGGACTAGCGGGAGGGCCGGGGAGACCCAGTACTTC. Translating it yields CAWSSPGTSGRAGETQYF. J is TRBJ2-5 and V is TRBV30; TRBD2 matches 16 bases. Germline loops: CDR1 GTSNPN, CDR2 SVGIG (reference sequence). The V and J ends lost 2 bases and 5 bases, in that order; junction bases with no gene match: 11. The CDR3 spans 18 residues.

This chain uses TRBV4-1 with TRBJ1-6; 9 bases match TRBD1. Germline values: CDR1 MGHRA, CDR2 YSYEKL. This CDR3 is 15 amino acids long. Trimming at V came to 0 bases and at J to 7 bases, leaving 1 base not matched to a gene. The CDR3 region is CASSQDDRGNSPLHF. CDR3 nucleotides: TGCGCCAGCAGCCAAGACGACAGGGGGAATTCACCCCTCCACTTT.

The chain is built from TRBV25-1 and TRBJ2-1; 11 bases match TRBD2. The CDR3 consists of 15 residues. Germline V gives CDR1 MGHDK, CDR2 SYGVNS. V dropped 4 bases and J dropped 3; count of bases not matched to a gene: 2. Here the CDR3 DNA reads TGTGCCAGCAGTGCGCTAGCGGGAGGCTACAATGAGCAGTTCTTC. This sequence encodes CASSALAGGYNEQFF.